The T cell receptor beta chain under discussion was sequenced for a study of monozygotic twins with inflammatory bowel disease. Germline-derived CDR1 and CDR2 are KGHSH and LQKENI. The CDR3 covers 13 residues. For each CDR3 protein, TCRdb gives one entry from its re-call of the 5' RACE reads, without DNA. The listing records some 440,000 distinct CDR3 sequences. The chain combines TRBV18 with TRBJ1-2; TCRdb's assignment of TRBD1 cannot be checked, as there is no DNA. The TCR comes from a human donor with ulcerative colitis or Crohn's disease, or a healthy co-twin of an affected twin (not recorded which). Sequenced material: blood. CDR3 amino acids: CASSITRTEGYTF.